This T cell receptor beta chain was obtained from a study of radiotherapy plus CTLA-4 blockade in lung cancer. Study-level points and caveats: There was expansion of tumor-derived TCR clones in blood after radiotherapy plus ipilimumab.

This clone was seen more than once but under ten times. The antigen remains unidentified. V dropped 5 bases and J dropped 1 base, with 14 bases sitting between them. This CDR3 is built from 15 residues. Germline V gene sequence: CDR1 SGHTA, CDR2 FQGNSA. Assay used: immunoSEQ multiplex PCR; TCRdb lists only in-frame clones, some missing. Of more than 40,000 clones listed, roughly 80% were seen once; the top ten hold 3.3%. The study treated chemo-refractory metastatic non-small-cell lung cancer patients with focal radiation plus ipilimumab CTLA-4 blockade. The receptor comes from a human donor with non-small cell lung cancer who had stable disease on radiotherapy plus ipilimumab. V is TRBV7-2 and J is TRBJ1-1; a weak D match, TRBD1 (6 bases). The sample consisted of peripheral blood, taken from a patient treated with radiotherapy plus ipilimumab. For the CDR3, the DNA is TGTGCCAGCAGCCTAAGGGCAGGGGAGAACACTGAAGCTTTCTTT. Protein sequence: CASSLRAGENTEAFF. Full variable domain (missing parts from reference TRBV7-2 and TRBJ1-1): GAGVSQSPSNKVTEKGKDVELRCDPISGHTALYWYRQSLGQGLEFLIYFQGNSAPDKSGLPSDRFSAERTGGSVSTLTIQRTQQEDSAVYLCASSLRAGENTEAFFGQGTRLTVV.